This T cell receptor (beta chain) was found in a study of shared clonotypes between healthy human individuals. Study-wide points: The authors sampled blood alone, and tissue repertoires likely differ. It was expected that sequencing depth would affect clonotype sharing among donors.

Assay: immunoSEQ multiplex PCR; the TCRdb copy retains only in-frame clones and omits some. The profile shows around 1,900,000 clones, 80% to 95% of them singletons. Naive-designated CD8 cells lacked CD45RO, were positively enriched for CCR7, and omitted terminally differentiated effector memory CD45RA+ cells. The donors were all Caucasian adults (living in Nashville, Tennessee). About this clone: What it binds is unknown.

V trimming: 4 bases; J trimming: 4 bases; junction bases outside the gene matches: 7. CDR3 length: 15 residues. CDR1 and CDR2 from the germline V gene are MNHEY and SVGAGI. Sequenced input: naive CD8+ T cells from PBMCs. V is TRBV6-5 and J is TRBJ1-3, with 7 bases identical to TRBD1. This TCR came from a man younger than 35 in good health. Some clones in this sample may be carry-over from other donors' samples. The chain's CDR3 is CASSLAGQLGNTIYF. In DNA form, the CDR3 reads TGTGCCAGCAGTTTGGCGGGACAGTTAGGAAACACCATATATTTT.